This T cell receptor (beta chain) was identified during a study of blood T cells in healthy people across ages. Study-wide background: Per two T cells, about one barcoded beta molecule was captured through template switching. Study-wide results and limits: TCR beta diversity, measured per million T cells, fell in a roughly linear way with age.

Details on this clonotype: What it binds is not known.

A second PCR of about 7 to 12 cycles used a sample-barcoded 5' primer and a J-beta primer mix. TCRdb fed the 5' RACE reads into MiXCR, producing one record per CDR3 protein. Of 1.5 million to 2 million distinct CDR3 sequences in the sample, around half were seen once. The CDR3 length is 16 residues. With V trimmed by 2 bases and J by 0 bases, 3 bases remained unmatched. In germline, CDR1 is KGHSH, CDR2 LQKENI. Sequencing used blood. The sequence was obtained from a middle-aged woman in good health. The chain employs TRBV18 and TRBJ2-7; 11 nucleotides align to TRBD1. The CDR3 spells CASSPAGTGGSYEQYF. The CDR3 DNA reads TGTGCCAGCTCACCAGCCGGGACAGGGGGCTCCTACGAGCAGTACTTC.